These 15 T cell receptor beta chains were sequenced from one sample in a study of T cells in localized non-small cell lung cancer. The table came from immunoSEQ multiplex PCR; TCRdb's copy has only in-frame clones and leaves some out. The sample yields roughly 2,800 clones, around 25% seen once. The material was lung tumor tissue, obtained before any cancer treatment. Receptor source: a man aged 40 to 69 with stage I squamous cell lung carcinoma.

This clone was counted only a few times. The chain joins TRBV10-3 to TRBJ2-7; TRBD2 is a possible D gene (5 bases). CDR1 is ENHRY, CDR2 SYGVKD, per germline. The germline V and J ends were trimmed by 0 bases and 4 bases, with 10 bases remaining between them. The CDR3 totals 14 residues. DNA for the CDR3: TGTGCCATCAGTGAGTCTCGGGGAGATTACGAGCAGTACTTC. Its protein product is CAISESRGDYEQYF.

The chain is built from TRBV11-3 and TRBJ1-5; D gene ambiguous. Germline V lookup: CDR1 SGHNT, CDR2 YENEEA. The CDR3 runs 16 residues. V lost 1 base, J lost 0 bases, and 10 bases lay in between. Here the CDR3 DNA reads TGTGCCAGCAGCTTAGGGGCAGGAAATAGCAATCAGCCCCAGCATTTT. It codes for CASSLGAGNSNQPQHF.

The genes are TRBV6-8 and TRBJ2-7; TRBD2 agrees at 8 bases. From germline, CDR1 is MNHGY and CDR2 SAAAGT. V lost 7 bases, J lost 0 bases, and 5 bases stayed unmatched. The CDR3 contains 14 residues. In nucleotides, the CDR3 is TGTGCCAGCACCGTAGCGGGGAGCTCCTACGAGCAGTACTTC. It codes for CASTVAGSSYEQYF.

Only a few counts were recorded for this clone. The gene calls are TRBV11-3 and TRBJ2-1; 8 bases match TRBD1. CDR3 length equals 16 residues. With 1 base clipped from V and 4 bases from J, the junction kept 6 bases outside the gene matches. Germline V gene data show CDR1 as SGHNT and CDR2 as YENEEA. The CDR3 reads CASSLVGTGDYNEQFF. The CDR3 DNA sequence: TGTGCCAGCAGCTTAGTCGGGACAGGAGATTACAATGAGCAGTTCTTC.

The chain uses TRBV28 and TRBJ2-7; TRBD1 agrees at 10 bases. The CDR3 sequence is 17 residues long. CDR1 is MDHEN, CDR2 SYDVKM, per germline. V was pared by 7 bases and J by 1 base, with 13 bases of the junction left unmatched. CDR3 sequence reads: CASIGLGTGVRSYEQYF. The CDR3 coding sequence is TGTGCCAGCATCGGATTGGGGACAGGGGTTAGGTCCTACGAGCAGTACTTC.

The chain is built from TRBV30 and TRBJ1-4, with a possible D match to TRBD1 (5 bases). The CDR3 consists of 13 residues. Trimming pared 2 bases from V and 10 bases from J, leaving 14 bases between. CDR1 and CDR2 (germline): GTSNPN, SVGIG (reference sequence). CDR3 sequence reads: CAWSLGTLGKLFF. The DNA for the CDR3 is TGTGCCTGGAGTTTGGGGACGCTGGGAAAACTGTTTTTT. Complete variable domain (other parts from reference TRBV30 and TRBJ1-4): SQTIHQWPATLVQPVGSPLSLECTVEGTSNPNLYWYRQAAGRGLQLLFYSVGIGQISSEVPQNLSASRPQDRQFILSSKKLLLSDSGFYLCAWSLGTLGKLFFGSGTQLSVL.

In this sample, this clone turned up a few times. The J gene is TRBJ1-6, the V gene TRBV30; D is perhaps TRBD1 (6 bases). The CDR3 contains 16 residues. Germline CDR1 and CDR2: GTSNPN and SVGIG (reference sequence). V shed 3 bases and J shed 0 bases, with 12 bases lying between them. CDR3 residues: CAWSLQGLSYNSPLHF. CDR3 DNA: TGTGCCTGGAGCCTACAGGGCCTCTCCTATAATTCACCCCTCCACTTT.

The CDR3 DNA follows: TGTGCCAGCAGCCCAGGGACTAGCGCATGGGCAGCCGGGGAGCTGTTTTTT. This translates into CASSPGTSAWAAGELFF. The chain recombines TRBV14 with TRBJ2-2; 10 bases agree with TRBD2. V shed 4 bases and J 6 bases; nucleotides not matched to a gene: 11. This CDR3 is built from 17 residues. Germline lookup yields CDR1 SGHDN and CDR2 FVKESK.

The V gene is TRBV6-8, the J gene TRBJ2-1, with 11 nucleotides matching TRBD1. Trimming cost V 10 bases and J 10 bases; bases outside gene matches: 9. CDR3 length: 13 residues. Germline CDR1 MNHGY, CDR2 SAAAGT. This CDR3 reads CAITGTGGREQFF. The CDR3 coding sequence is TGTGCCATCACCGGGACAGGGGGTCGAGAGCAGTTCTTC.

This clone was observed a few times. The chain carries TRBV6-8 and TRBJ1-1; D remains unclear. The CDR3 runs to 14 residues. V was trimmed by 7 bases and J by 0 bases, leaving 12 bases between them. Germline V gives CDR1 MNHGY, CDR2 SAAAGT. The CDR3 DNA sequence: TGTGCCAGCACCTATCTGGGTCTGAACACTGAAGCTTTCTTT. This sequence encodes CASTYLGLNTEAFF.

This clone turned up a few times. The chain carries TRBV11-3 and TRBJ2-3; 7 bases are shared with TRBD1. The CDR3 runs 14 residues. Germline V CDR1 and CDR2: SGHNT, YENEEA. Trimming removed 7 bases from V and 4 bases from J; junction bases left unmatched: 8. The CDR3 protein is CASILLQGADTQYF. The CDR3 DNA is TGTGCCAGCATCCTCCTCCAGGGGGCAGATACGCAGTATTTT.

This clone has just a few counts. The rearrangement links TRBV6-8 to TRBJ1-5, with unresolved D. Germline values: CDR1 MNHGY, CDR2 SAAAGT. Trimming took 6 bases from V and 0 from J, leaving 15 bases between them. This CDR3 is 16 amino acids long. The CDR3 loop is CASRPTGIYSNQPQHF. As DNA, the CDR3 is TGTGCCAGCAGACCCACGGGGATCTATAGCAATCAGCCCCAGCATTTT.

V usage is TRBV6-8 and J usage is TRBJ2-5; 8 bases line up with TRBD2. From germline, CDR1 is MNHGY and CDR2 SAAAGT. The CDR3 totals 15 residues. The V segment lost 6 bases and the J segment 6 bases; nucleotides outside the gene matches: 12. The CDR3 region is CASSANFGGGKTQYF. For the CDR3, the DNA is TGTGCCAGCAGCGCCAACTTTGGCGGGGGGAAGACCCAGTACTTC.

The chain is built from TRBV28 and TRBJ1-6; D gene uncertain. The germline CDR1 and CDR2 sequences are MDHEN and SYDVKM. V gave up 4 bases and J gave up 10 bases, with 14 bases separating them. The CDR3 sequence is 14 residues long. CDR3 amino acids: CASSSWAGWSPLHF. The CDR3 DNA sequence: TGTGCCAGCAGTTCCTGGGCAGGATGGTCACCCCTCCACTTT.

This clone was counted between two and nine times. The V and J genes are TRBV30 and TRBJ1-5; the D is unclear. This CDR3 has 13 residues. Germline assignment: CDR1 GTSNPN and CDR2 SVGIG (reference sequence). V lost 2 bases to trimming and J lost 4 bases, with 9 bases between them. The CDR3 nucleotides read TGTGCCTGGAGTTTTGGTGAAAATCAGCCCCAGCATTTT. Amino acids: CAWSFGENQPQHF.